This TCR beta chain was captured by sequencing in a study of control samples from healthy donors and cancer patients. This table comes from immunoSEQ multiplex PCR, and its TCRdb copy is limited to in-frame clones, with some not included. The profile covers 90,000 to 120,000 clones, with around four fifths appearing a single time and roughly 6.5% taken by the ten largest. Looked up from germline, CDR1 is SNHLY and CDR2 is FYNNEI. V shed 4 bases and J shed 8 bases, with 14 bases lying between them. There are 14 residues in the CDR3. This clonotype was sampled from a man between 18 and 35 years old in good health. The sequencing sample was made of blood. The chain couples TRBV2 to TRBJ2-2; D gene unclear. CDR3 sequence: CASSVRYELGELFF. The CDR3 nucleotides are TGTGCCAGCAGTGTTCGCTATGAGCTAGGGGAGCTGTTTTTT.